The 3 T cell receptor beta chains reported below all come from one sample, sequenced in a study of spatial heterogeneity in lung cancer. No cognate antigen is known for these TCRs. Time point described: sample taken at primary tumor resection. Study-level results: Tumor mutation counts were tracked by expanded intratumoral alpha and beta TCR counts.

A single record per CDR3 protein comes from TCRdb applying MiXCR to the 5' RACE reads. The sample holds about 3,500 distinct CDR3 sequences, approximately 15% seen once. The sample here was lung tumor tissue, taken at surgery. The receptors come from a male donor with early-stage non-small cell lung cancer.

This chain joins TRBV28 and TRBJ2-4; D is unresolved. Trimming stripped 1 base from V and 7 bases from J, with 11 bases between. The CDR3 has 14 amino acids. Per the germline V gene, CDR1 is MDHEN and CDR2 is SYDVKM. The CDR3 DNA follows: TGTGCCAGCAGTTTATCAGGCGGTGCTAACATTCAGTACTTC. The encoded protein is CASSLSGGANIQYF.

The genes are TRBV20-1 and TRBJ1-1; possibly TRBD1 for D (5 bases). Germline CDR1 DFQATT, CDR2 SNEGSKA (reference sequence). V was shortened by 3 bases and J by 4 bases, with 12 bases between the two germline ends. The CDR3 spans 13 residues. CDR3 nucleotide sequence: TGCAGTGCTAGGACTGGGGGGATCACTGAAGCTTTCTTT. This codes for CSARTGGITEAFF.

With respect to this clonotype: One base away lies a much larger clone, so this may be a sequencing read error. V is TRBV28 and J is TRBJ2-2; D is undetermined. Germline V CDR1 and CDR2: MDHEN, SYDVKM. CDR3 length: 11 amino acids. The CDR3 loop reads CVSSFPGELFF. CDR3 in DNA: TGTGTCAGCAGCTTCCCCGGGGAGCTGTTTTTT.